The clone carrying this T cell receptor beta chain occurred a few times. As yet, its antigen is unknown. The sample belongs to a study of OX40 agonist ivuxolimab in advanced cancers. Study outcomes and limitations: Clonal expansion by week 6 occurred in CD4+ and CD8+ blood T cells (at 0.1 to 3.0 mg/kg). The mean number of expanded clones was higher in CD8+ T cells than in CD4+.

Cycle 7 day 1, cycle 4 day 1, and baseline were the timepoints at which blood was sampled. Profiling relied on immunoSEQ multiplex PCR, and the TCRdb table lists in-frame clones only, not all of them. In the table there are 45,000 to 65,000 clones, about 86% of which are singletons. The V gene's germline CDR1 is SGDLS and CDR2 YYNGEE. V was clipped by 4 bases and J by 6 bases, with 20 bases between them. CDR3 length: 16 amino acids. The chain carries TRBV9 and TRBJ2-1, with D tentatively TRBD2 (7 bases). This specimen consisted of CD4+ or CD8+ T cells sorted from blood, obtained in a trial of the OX40 agonist ivuxolimab. This TCR came from an adult with an advanced solid tumor such as melanoma, head and neck, liver or kidney cancer. The CDR3 sequence is CASSPLVGGRTNEQFF. In nucleotides, the CDR3 is TGTGCCAGCAGCCCTCTGGTGGGGGGGCGAACCAATGAGCAGTTCTTC.